The 11 T cell receptor beta chains below all came from one sample that was sequenced in a study of identical twins. TCRdb re-derived calls from the 5' RACE reads in MiXCR, one entry per CDR3 protein. The sample has 1.5 million to 2 million distinct CDR3 sequences, under 35% seen once. Sequenced sample: cord blood. Source of these receptors: a newborn girl in good health.

This clonotype was observed a handful of times. V usage is TRBV29-1 and J usage is TRBJ2-1, with TRBD1 matching 8 bases. Germline lookup yields CDR1 SQVTM and CDR2 ANQGSEA. There are 16 residues in the CDR3. Trimming at V came to 4 bases and at J to 5 bases, leaving 13 bases not matched to a gene. The CDR3 nucleotides are TGCAGCGTTGTCCCACCCCAGGGGGCGGAGAACAATGAGCAGTTCTTC. Residues: CSVVPPQGAENNEQFF.

This clonotype was picked up a small number of times. The chain carries TRBV16 and TRBJ2-7; D may match TRBD1 or TRBD2 (7 bases each). The ends were cut back, 6 bases at V and 4 bases at J, with 19 bases in the middle. CDR1 is KGHSY, CDR2 FQNENV, per germline. There are 15 residues in the CDR3. The CDR3 reads CASSQGGSAPYEQYF. The DNA of the CDR3 is TGTGCCAGCAGTCAGGGGGGGTCTGCCCCTTACGAGCAGTACTTC.

V usage is TRBV24-1 and J usage is TRBJ2-7, with 8 positions matching TRBD2. Trimming at V came to 0 bases and at J to 3 bases, leaving 9 bases not matched to a gene. Germline V gene data show CDR1 as KGHDR and CDR2 as SFDVKD. This CDR3 spans 17 amino acids. CDR3 sequence (DNA): TGTGCCACCAGTGATTTGCAAGGGACTAGTAAGATCTACGAGCAGTACTTC. Residues: CATSDLQGTSKIYEQYF.

This clonotype was seen more than once but under ten times. The chain combines TRBV20-1 with TRBJ2-1; 7 positions agree with TRBD2. CDR1 and CDR2 (germline): DFQATT, SNEGSKA (reference sequence). The CDR3 length is 13 residues. The J segment lost 5 bases and the V segment lost 2 bases, leaving 3 bases of the junction unmatched. DNA of the CDR3: TGCAGTGCTAGACAAGGACTAGACAATGAGCAGTTCTTC. It yields the protein CSARQGLDNEQFF.

This clonotype was recorded a few times. The chain joins TRBV20-1 to TRBJ1-1; the D gene is possibly TRBD1 (5 bases). With 6 bases removed from V and 2 bases from J, the gap between germline ends came to 19 bases. Germline loops: CDR1 DFQATT, CDR2 SNEGSKA (reference sequence). This CDR3 comprises 15 residues. CDR3 sequence reads: CSAPPRQTGNTEAFF. The CDR3 DNA follows: TGCAGTGCCCCACCGAGGCAAACAGGTAACACTGAAGCTTTCTTT.

This clonotype has just a few counts. This chain connects TRBV25-1 to TRBJ2-5, with D maybe TRBD1 (7 bases). CDR3 length: 15 residues. The germline V gene has CDR1 MGHDK and CDR2 SYGVNS. The V end was cut by 2 bases, the J end by 5 bases, with 15 bases between. The CDR3 DNA is TGTGCCAGCAGTGAACAGGGGGGAGTCCGGGAGACCCAGTACTTC. It codes for CASSEQGGVRETQYF.

The V gene is TRBV20-1, the J gene TRBJ2-4; 7 bases are a match to TRBD2. This CDR3 is built from 14 residues. Germline values: CDR1 DFQATT, CDR2 SNEGSKA (reference sequence). J lost 7 bases, V lost 1 base, and 7 bases had no gene match. The CDR3 coding sequence is TGCAGTGCTAGAGTTCCGGGAGGTCGGAACATTCAGTACTTC. Translation gives CSARVPGGRNIQYF.

A few counts support this clonotype. V and J are TRBV20-1 and TRBJ2-3; 7 bases match TRBD2. V shed 1 base, J shed 5 bases, and the junction held 6 bases outside the gene matches. Germline values: CDR1 DFQATT, CDR2 SNEGSKA (reference sequence). The CDR3 extends over 14 amino acids. The CDR3 sequence is CSARVASGRDTQYF. In nucleotides, the CDR3 is TGCAGTGCTAGAGTGGCTAGCGGCAGAGATACGCAGTATTTT.

This chain uses TRBV20-1 with TRBJ1-2; 10 bases align to TRBD1. The CDR3 totals 13 residues. V trimming: 5 bases; J trimming: 6 bases; junction bases outside the gene matches: 6. Germline loops: CDR1 DFQATT, CDR2 SNEGSKA (reference sequence). CDR3 loop: CSAETGGGDGYTF. CDR3 sequence (DNA): TGCAGTGCTGAGACAGGGGGCGGGGATGGCTACACCTTC.

The gene calls are TRBV29-1 and TRBJ2-2; D ambiguous. Trimming took off 3 bases at V and 8 bases at J, with 7 bases between the two ends. Germline V lookup: CDR1 SQVTM, CDR2 ANQGSEA. The CDR3 spans 11 residues. The CDR3 is CSVDRRGELFF. DNA for the CDR3: TGCAGCGTTGATAGGAGAGGGGAGCTGTTTTTT.

Note on this clonotype: A much larger clonotype is one base distant, so this may be a read error. The genes are TRBV10-3 and TRBJ2-7; unclear D gene. This CDR3 is 14 amino acids long. V dropped 4 bases and J dropped 7 bases, with 17 bases sitting between them. Germline CDR1 reads ENHRY; CDR2 reads SYGVKD. The CDR3 DNA reads as TGTGCCATCAGTGGCTTTGCTAACTACAATGAGCAGTACTTC. Its translation is CAISGFANYNEQYF.